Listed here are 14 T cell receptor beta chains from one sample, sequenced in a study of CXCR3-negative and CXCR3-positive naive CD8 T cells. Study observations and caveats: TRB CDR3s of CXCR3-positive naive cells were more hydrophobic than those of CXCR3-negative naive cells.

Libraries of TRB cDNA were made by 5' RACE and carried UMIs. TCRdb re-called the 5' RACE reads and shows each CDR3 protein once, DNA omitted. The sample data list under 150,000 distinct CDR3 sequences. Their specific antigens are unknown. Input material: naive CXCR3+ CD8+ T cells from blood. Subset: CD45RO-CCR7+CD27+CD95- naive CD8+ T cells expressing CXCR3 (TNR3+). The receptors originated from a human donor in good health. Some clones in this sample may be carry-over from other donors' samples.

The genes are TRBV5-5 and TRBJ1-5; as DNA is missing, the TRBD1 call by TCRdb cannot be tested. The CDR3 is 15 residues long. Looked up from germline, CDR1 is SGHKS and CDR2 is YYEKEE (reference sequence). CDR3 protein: CASSIGQGARQPQHF.

The CDR3 spells CASSYTLQVPSTDTQYF. The chain uses TRBV6-6 and TRBJ2-3. The CDR3 covers 17 residues. CDR1 is MNHNY and CDR2 is SVGAGI in the germline V gene (reference sequence).

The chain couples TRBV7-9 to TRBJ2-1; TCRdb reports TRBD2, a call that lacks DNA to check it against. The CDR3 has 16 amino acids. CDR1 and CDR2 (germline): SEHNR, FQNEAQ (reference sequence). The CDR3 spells CASSPEEAGHYNEQFF.

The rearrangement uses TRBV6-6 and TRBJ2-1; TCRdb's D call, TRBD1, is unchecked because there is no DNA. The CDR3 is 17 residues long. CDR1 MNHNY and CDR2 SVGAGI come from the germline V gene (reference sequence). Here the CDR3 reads CASSYPKPGGWYNEQFF.

The CDR3 loop reads CASSLYSEAFF. The chain has TRBV28 and TRBJ1-1. The CDR3 has 11 amino acids. Germline V gene lookup returns CDR1 MDHEN and CDR2 SYDVKM.

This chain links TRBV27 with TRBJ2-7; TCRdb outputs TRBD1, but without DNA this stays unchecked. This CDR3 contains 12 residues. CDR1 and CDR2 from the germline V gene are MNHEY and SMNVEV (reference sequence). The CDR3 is CASSSQGMEQYF.

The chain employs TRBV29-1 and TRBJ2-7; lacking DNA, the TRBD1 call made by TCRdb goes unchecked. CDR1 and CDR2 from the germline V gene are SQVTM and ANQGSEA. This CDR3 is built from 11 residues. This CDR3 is CSVERGYEQYF.

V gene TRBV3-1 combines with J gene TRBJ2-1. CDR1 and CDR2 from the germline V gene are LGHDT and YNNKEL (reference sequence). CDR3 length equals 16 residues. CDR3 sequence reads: CASSHLSWTRYNEQFF.

CDR3 sequence reads: CASSALVQGGNTEAFF. The V gene is TRBV9, the J gene TRBJ1-1; TCRdb selects TRBD1, and the lack of DNA leaves this call unchecked. The CDR3 totals 16 residues. The germline V gene has CDR1 SGDLS and CDR2 YYNGEE.

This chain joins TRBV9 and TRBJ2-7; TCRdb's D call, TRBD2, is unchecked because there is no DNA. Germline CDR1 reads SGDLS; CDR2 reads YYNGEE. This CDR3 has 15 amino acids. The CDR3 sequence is CASSPSGLARTEQYF.

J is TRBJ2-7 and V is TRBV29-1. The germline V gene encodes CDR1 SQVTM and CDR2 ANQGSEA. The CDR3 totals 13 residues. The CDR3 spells CSVEDRYSYEQYF.

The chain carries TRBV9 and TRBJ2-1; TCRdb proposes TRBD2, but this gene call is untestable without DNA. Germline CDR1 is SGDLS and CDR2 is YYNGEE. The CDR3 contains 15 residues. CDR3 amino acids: CASSPPSGADNEQFF.

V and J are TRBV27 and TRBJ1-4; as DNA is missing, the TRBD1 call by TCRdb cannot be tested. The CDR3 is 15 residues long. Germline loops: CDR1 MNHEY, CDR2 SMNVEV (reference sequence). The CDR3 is CASSSLGLSNEKLFF.

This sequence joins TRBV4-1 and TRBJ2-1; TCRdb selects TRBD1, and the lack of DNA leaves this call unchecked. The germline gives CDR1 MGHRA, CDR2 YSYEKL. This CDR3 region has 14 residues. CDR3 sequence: CASSHGNGGNEQFF.